This entry features one T cell receptor beta chain sequence. The sample originates from a study of blood T cell repertoires in COVID-19. The CDR3 spans 16 residues. J was trimmed by 3 bases and V by 5 bases; bases with no gene match: 10. Germline values: CDR1 LNHDA, CDR2 SQIVND (reference sequence). Profiling relied on immunoSEQ multiplex PCR, and the TCRdb table lists in-frame clones only, not all of them. This table holds roughly 340,000 clones, around 87% found once. Specimen: PBMCs or T cells enriched from blood (not recorded which). The clonotype originates from a man between 18 and 29 years old who had recovered from COVID-19. The chain uses TRBV19 and TRBJ1-5, with 7 bases matching TRBD1. CDR3 region: CASSGKTGSYNQPQHF. The DNA of the CDR3 is TGTGCCAGTAGTGGCAAGACAGGGAGTTACAATCAGCCCCAGCATTTT.